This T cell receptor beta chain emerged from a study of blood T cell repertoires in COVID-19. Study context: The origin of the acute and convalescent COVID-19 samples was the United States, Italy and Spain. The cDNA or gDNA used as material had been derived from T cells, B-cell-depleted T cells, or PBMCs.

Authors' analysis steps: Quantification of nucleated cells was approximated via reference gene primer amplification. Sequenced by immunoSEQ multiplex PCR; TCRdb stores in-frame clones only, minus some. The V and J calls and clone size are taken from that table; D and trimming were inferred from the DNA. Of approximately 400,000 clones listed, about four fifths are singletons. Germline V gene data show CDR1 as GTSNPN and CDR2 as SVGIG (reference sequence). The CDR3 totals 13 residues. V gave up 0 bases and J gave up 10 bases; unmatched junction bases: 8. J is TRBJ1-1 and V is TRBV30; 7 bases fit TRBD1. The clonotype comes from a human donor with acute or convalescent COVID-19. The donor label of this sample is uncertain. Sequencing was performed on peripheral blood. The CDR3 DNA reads TGTGCCTGGAGTGTCTCTCGGGACAGTGGAGCTTTCTTT. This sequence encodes CAWSVSRDSGAFF.